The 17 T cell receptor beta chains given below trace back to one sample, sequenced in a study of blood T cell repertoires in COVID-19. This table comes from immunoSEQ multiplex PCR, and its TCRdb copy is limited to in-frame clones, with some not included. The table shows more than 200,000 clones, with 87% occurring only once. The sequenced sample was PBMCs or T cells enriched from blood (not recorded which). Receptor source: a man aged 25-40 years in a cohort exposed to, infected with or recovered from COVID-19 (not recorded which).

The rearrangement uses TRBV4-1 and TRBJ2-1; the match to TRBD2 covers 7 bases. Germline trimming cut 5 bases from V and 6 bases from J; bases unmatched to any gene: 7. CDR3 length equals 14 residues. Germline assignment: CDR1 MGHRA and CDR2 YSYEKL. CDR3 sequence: CASSDLTSVNEQFF. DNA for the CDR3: TGCGCCAGCAGCGACCTAACTAGCGTCAATGAGCAGTTCTTC.

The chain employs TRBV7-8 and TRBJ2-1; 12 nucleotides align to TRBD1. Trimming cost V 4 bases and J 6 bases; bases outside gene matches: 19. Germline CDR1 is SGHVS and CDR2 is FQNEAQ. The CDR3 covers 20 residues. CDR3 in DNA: TGTGCCAGCAGCTCAACGTCCGGGACAGGGGGCCTTTCGAGATTCAATGAGCAGTTCTTC. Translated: CASSSTSGTGGLSRFNEQFF.

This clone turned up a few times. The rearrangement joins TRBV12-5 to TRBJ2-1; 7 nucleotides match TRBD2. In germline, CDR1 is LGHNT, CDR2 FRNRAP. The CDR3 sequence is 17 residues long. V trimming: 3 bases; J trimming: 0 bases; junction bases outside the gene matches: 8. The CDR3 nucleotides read TGTGCTAGTGGTTTAACGGCGGGAGTTATCTCCTACAATGAGCAGTTCTTC. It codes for CASGLTAGVISYNEQFF.

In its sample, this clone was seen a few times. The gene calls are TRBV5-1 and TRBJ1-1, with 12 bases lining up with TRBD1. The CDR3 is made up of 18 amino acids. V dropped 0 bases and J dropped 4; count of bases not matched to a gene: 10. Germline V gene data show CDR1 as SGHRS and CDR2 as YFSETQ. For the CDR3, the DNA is TGCGCCAGCAGCTTGGCGGGACAGGGGGCGCGGGCTGGCACTGAAGCTTTCTTT. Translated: CASSLAGQGARAGTEAFF. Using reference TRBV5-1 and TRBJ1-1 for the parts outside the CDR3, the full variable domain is KAGVTQTPRYLIKTRGQQVTLSCSPISGHRSVSWYQQTPGQGLQFLFEYFSETQRNKGNFPGRFSGRQFSNSRSEMNVSTLELGDSALYLCASSLAGQGARAGTEAFFGQGTRLTVV.

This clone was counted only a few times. CDR3 sequence: CASSESGGRFIDEQFF. In DNA, the CDR3 is TGTGCCAGCAGTGAATCTGGCGGGAGATTCATCGATGAGCAGTTCTTC. J is TRBJ2-1 and V is TRBV25-1, with 7 positions matching TRBD2. CDR1 is MGHDK and CDR2 is SYGVNS in the germline V gene. This CDR3 is 16 amino acids long. The V segment lost 1 base and the J segment 8 bases; nucleotides outside the gene matches: 11.

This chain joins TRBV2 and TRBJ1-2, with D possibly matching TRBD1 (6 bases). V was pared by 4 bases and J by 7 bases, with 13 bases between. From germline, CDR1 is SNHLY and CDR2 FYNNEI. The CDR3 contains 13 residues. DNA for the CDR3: TGTGCCAGCAGTGGACAGGCCACCCGTGGCTACACCTTC. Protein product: CASSGQATRGYTF.

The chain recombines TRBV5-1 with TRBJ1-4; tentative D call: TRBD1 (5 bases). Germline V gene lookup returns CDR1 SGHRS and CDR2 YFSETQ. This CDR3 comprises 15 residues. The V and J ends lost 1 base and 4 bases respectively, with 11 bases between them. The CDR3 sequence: CASSLNAGNNEKLFF. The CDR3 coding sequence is TGCGCCAGCAGCTTGAACGCAGGGAATAATGAAAAACTGTTTTTT.

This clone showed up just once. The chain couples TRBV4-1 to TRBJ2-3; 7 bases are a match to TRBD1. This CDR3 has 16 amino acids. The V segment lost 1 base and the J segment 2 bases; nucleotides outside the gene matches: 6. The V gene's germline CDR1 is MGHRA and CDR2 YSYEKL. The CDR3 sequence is CASSQGDRRDTDTQYF. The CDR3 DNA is TGCGCCAGCAGCCAAGGGGACAGACGGGACACAGATACGCAGTATTTT.

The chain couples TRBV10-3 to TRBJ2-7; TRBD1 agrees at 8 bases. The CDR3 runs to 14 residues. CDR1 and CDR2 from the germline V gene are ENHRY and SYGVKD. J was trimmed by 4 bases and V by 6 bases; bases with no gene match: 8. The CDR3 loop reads CAIRPDRAGYEQYF. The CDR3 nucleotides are TGTGCCATCAGGCCGGACAGGGCTGGGTACGAGCAGTACTTC.

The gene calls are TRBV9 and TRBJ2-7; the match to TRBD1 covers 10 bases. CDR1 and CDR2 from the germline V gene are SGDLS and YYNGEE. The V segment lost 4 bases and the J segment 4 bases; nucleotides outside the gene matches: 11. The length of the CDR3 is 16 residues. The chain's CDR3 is CASSLGTGQGSYEQYF. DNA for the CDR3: TGTGCCAGCAGCCTCGGTACGGGACAGGGGTCTTACGAGCAGTACTTC.

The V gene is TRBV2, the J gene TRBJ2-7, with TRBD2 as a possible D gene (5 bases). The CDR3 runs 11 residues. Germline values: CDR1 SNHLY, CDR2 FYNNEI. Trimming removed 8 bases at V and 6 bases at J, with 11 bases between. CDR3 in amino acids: CASSSGGEQYF. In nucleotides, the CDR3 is TGTGCCAGCTCCTCAGGAGGCGAGCAGTACTTC.

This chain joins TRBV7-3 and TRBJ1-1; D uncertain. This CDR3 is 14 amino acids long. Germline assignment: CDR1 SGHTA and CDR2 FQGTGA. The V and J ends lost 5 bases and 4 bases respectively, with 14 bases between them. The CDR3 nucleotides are TGTGCCAGCAGCCAATATGGGCAACTCACTGAAGCTTTCTTT. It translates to CASSQYGQLTEAFF.

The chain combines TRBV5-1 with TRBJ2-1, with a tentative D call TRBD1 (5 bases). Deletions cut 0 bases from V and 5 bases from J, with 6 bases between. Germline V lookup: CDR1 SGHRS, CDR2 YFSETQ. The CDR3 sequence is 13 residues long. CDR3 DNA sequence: TGCGCCAGCAGCTTGGAAGGGGACAATGAGCAGTTCTTC. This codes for CASSLEGDNEQFF.

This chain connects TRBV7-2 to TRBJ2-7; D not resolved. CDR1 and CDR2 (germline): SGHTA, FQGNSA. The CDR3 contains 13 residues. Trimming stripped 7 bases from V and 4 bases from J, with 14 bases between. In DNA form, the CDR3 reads TGTGCCAGCAAGGTGGCGCAGGCTTACGAGCAGTACTTC. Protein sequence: CASKVAQAYEQYF.

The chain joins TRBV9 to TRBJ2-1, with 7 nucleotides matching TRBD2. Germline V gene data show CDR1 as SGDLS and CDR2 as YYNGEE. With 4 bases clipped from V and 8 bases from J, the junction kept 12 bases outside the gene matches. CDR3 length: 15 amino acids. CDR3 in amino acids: CASSPQVAGRDEQFF. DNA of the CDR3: TGTGCCAGCAGCCCTCAGGTGGCAGGGAGGGATGAGCAGTTCTTC.

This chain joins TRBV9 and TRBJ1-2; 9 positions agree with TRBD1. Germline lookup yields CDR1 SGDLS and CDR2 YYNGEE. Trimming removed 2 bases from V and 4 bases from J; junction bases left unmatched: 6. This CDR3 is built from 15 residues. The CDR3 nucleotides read TGTGCCAGCAGCGTCGCACAGGGGGCGACCTATGGCTACACCTTC. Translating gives CASSVAQGATYGYTF.

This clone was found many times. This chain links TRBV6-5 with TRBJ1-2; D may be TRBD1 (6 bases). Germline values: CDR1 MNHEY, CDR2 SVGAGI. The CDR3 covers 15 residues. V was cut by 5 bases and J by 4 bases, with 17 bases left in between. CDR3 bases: TGTGCCAGCAGTCGCCCGGCGACAGGAATCTATGGCTACACCTTC. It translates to CASSRPATGIYGYTF.